This T cell receptor (beta chain) was documented in a study of T cells in Graves' hyperthyroidism and ophthalmopathy. Study outcomes and limitations: A model using 13 V-J features told ophthalmopathy apart from stable hyperthyroidism. Most thyroid clonotypes expanded above 0.001 were also detected in blood.

Many counts were recorded for this clonotype. Its antigen is as yet unknown. The CDR3 sequence is 18 residues long. After removal of 4 bases from V and 3 bases from J, the junction contained 15 bases not matched to a gene. Germline assignment: CDR1 SGHTA and CDR2 FQGNSA. RNA transcripts provided the source from which TCR beta CDR3 regions were amplified. HTBI primers were the set used in a first-round RT-PCR of the TCR CDR3. TCRdb fed the multiplex PCR reads into MiXCR, producing one record per CDR3 protein. Of about 500,000 distinct CDR3 sequences detected, about 16% appear once; the ten largest clones hold about 29%. In the ophthalmopathy cohort, Clinical Activity Score was at least 3, NOSPECS grade at least 4, and duration under 3 months. Out of over 7.5 ml of fresh peripheral blood came the PBMCs.

The genes are TRBV7-2 and TRBJ2-7; 10 bases match TRBD1. The clonotype was recovered from a woman in her thirties with Graves' ophthalmopathy. The sample taken for sequencing was blood. The CDR3 region is CASSSLPPGQGRSYEQYF. CDR3 nucleotides: TGTGCCAGCAGCTCTCTTCCTCCGGGACAGGGGAGGAGCTACGAGCAGTACTTC. Together with reference TRBV7-2 and TRBJ2-7, the CDR3 gives the full variable domain: GAGVSQSPSNKVTEKGKDVELRCDPISGHTALYWYRQSLGQGLEFLIYFQGNSAPDKSGLPSDRFSAERTGGSVSTLTIQRTQQEDSAVYLCASSSLPPGQGRSYEQYFGPGTRLTVT.